Ten or more counts support the clone carrying this T cell receptor beta chain. Its antigen is unidentified. The V and J ends lost 7 bases and 4 bases respectively, with 25 bases between them. The CDR3 length is 17 residues. CDR1 and CDR2 (germline): SGHTA, FQGNSA. Stated time point: newly diagnosed GD, antithyroid drugs for less than 3 months. RNA extracted from PBMCs served as the sequencing template. Graves' disease diagnoses used American Thyroid Association guidelines. CDR3-region Arm-PCR and iRepertoire HTBI primers produced the TCR beta libraries. A single record per CDR3 protein comes from TCRdb applying MiXCR to the multiplex PCR reads. This sample has 440,000 or so distinct CDR3 sequences, with 15% to 20% found just once. The sample is drawn from a study of regulatory T cells in long-lasting Graves disease. Study results and limitations: Persistent disease exhibited a predilection for TRBV28, TRBJ1-2 and TRBJ2-5.

The same sample was also studied in work on T cells in Graves' hyperthyroidism and ophthalmopathy. That report adds: A set of HTBI primers served as the primers for a first-round RT-PCR of the TCR CDR3.

This receptor was obtained from a woman aged 25 to 45 with Graves disease. V gene TRBV7-2 combines with J gene TRBJ1-2; TRBD1 might be the D (6 bases). The starting material was peripheral blood mononuclear cells (PBMCs), obtained at new diagnosis, from a patient treated with antithyroid drugs. Written as DNA, the CDR3 is TGTGCCAGCAACCTGTCCCCCCGGTCAGGGGACACCTATGGCTACACCTTC. It encodes CASNLSPRSGDTYGYTF.